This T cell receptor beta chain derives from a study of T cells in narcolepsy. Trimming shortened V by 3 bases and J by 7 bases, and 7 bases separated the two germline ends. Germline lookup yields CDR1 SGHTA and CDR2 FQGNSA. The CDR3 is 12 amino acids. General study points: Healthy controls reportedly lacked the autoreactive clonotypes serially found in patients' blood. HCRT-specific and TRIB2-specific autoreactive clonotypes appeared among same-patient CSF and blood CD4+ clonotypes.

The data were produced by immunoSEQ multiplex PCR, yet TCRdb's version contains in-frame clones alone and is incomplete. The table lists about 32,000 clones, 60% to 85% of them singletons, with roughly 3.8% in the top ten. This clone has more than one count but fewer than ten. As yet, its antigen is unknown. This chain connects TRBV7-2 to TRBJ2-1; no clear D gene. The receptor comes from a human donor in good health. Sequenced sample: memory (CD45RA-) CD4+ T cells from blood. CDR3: CASSFLVNEQFF. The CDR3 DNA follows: TGTGCCAGCAGCTTTTTAGTAAATGAGCAGTTCTTC.